These 15 T cell receptor beta chains were all obtained from the same sample, sequenced in a study of technical replicates of blood from a handful of donors. Some clones are missing from TCRdb's copy, which holds only in-frame ones; the method was immunoSEQ multiplex PCR. The sample lists about 81,000 clones, about 81% occurring once. Sequenced input: PBMCs. The receptors here all came from a human donor in good health. Some clones in this sample may be carry-over from other donors' samples.

This chain connects TRBV5-4 to TRBJ2-7, with TRBD1 matching over 8 bases. The V and J ends lost 2 bases and 6 bases, in that order; junction bases with no gene match: 4. Germline lookup yields CDR1 SGHNT and CDR2 YYREEE (reference sequence). The CDR3 has 13 amino acids. In nucleotides, the CDR3 is TGTGCCAGCAGCTTAACAGGGGGAGGCGAGCAGTACTTC. Translated: CASSLTGGGEQYF.

This clone has only a few counts. This chain's CDR3 is CAWSVQGGLSYTF. Written as DNA, the CDR3 is TGTGCCTGGAGTGTTCAGGGGGGTTTGAGCTACACCTTC. The chain couples TRBV30 to TRBJ1-2, with 7 bases aligning to TRBD1. This CDR3 has 13 residues. Germline CDR1 and CDR2: GTSNPN and SVGIG (reference sequence). After removal of 0 bases from V and 9 bases from J, the junction contained 7 bases not matched to a gene.

CDR3 DNA sequence: TGCGCCAGCAGCCAGGGACAATATAATTCACCCCTCCACTTT. Its translation: CASSQGQYNSPLHF. The chain carries TRBV5-1 and TRBJ1-6; possibly TRBD1 for D (6 bases). This CDR3 is built from 14 residues. Germline loops: CDR1 SGHRS, CDR2 YFSETQ. Trimming took 4 bases from V and 4 from J, leaving 9 bases between them.

Here the CDR3 reads CASSIGLGNTEAFF. The CDR3 DNA reads as TGTGCCAGTAGTATTGGATTGGGCAACACTGAAGCTTTCTTT. This chain uses TRBV19 with TRBJ1-1; no firm D call. This CDR3 contains 14 residues. Germline CDR1 reads LNHDA; CDR2 reads SQIVND (reference sequence). V was trimmed by 3 bases and J by 2 bases, leaving 10 bases between them.

This chain links TRBV4-1 with TRBJ2-5, with D maybe TRBD1 (6 bases). This CDR3 region has 15 residues. Germline V lookup: CDR1 MGHRA, CDR2 YSYEKL. V lost 2 bases and J lost 1, with 11 bases in between. CDR3 nucleotide sequence: TGCGCCAGCAGCCAAACCGTGGGGGCCCAAGAGACCCAGTACTTC. This codes for CASSQTVGAQETQYF.

This clone was picked up one time. The chain uses TRBV6-5 and TRBJ2-5; D gene unclear. The germline V and J ends were trimmed by 3 bases and 1 base, with 6 bases remaining between them. The CDR3 is 13 residues long. Germline V gene sequence: CDR1 MNHEY, CDR2 SVGAGI. DNA of the CDR3: TGTGCCAGCAGTTATTCCTTCCAAGAGACCCAGTACTTC. This codes for CASSYSFQETQYF.

This chain joins TRBV19 and TRBJ2-3, with a weak D call TRBD2 (6 bases). Looked up from germline, CDR1 is LNHDA and CDR2 is SQIVND (reference sequence). V gave up 6 bases and J gave up 2 bases, with 12 bases separating them. This CDR3 region has 14 residues. The chain's CDR3 is CASRPGLLTDTQYF. Here the CDR3 DNA reads TGTGCCAGTAGGCCGGGACTTCTCACAGATACGCAGTATTTT.

CDR3 sequence: CASSYSWDRNSPLHF. The CDR3 nucleotides read TGTGCCAGCAGTTACAGTTGGGACAGAAATTCACCCCTCCACTTT. The rearrangement uses TRBV6-5 and TRBJ1-6, with 7 bases lining up with TRBD1. CDR3 size: 15 residues. CDR1 is MNHEY and CDR2 is SVGAGI in the germline V gene. Trimming at V came to 2 bases and at J to 7 bases, leaving 5 bases not matched to a gene.

V usage is TRBV7-2 and J usage is TRBJ1-5; D is ambiguous. The CDR3 runs 13 residues. Germline V CDR1 and CDR2: SGHTA, FQGNSA. V was shortened by 2 bases and J by 4 bases, with 6 bases between the two germline ends. The CDR3 sequence: CASSLSVNQPQHF. The CDR3 DNA follows: TGTGCCAGCAGCTTATCAGTAAATCAGCCCCAGCATTTT.

The chain employs TRBV29-1 and TRBJ1-5, with a tentative D call TRBD1 (5 bases). V was clipped by 4 bases and J by 10 bases, with 17 bases between them. This CDR3 has 13 residues. In germline, CDR1 is SQVTM, CDR2 ANQGSEA. The chain's CDR3 is CSVVTGGGGPQHF. The CDR3 bases are TGCAGCGTTGTTACAGGCGGGGGTGGACCCCAGCATTTT.

This rearrangement joins TRBV4-1 to TRBJ2-5; 7 bases agree with TRBD1. Trimming took 1 base from V and 4 from J; bases not matched to a gene: 3. Germline CDR1 MGHRA, CDR2 YSYEKL. This CDR3 is built from 14 residues. Written as DNA, the CDR3 is TGCGCCAGCAGCCAAGGACAGGGTTTAGAGACCCAGTACTTC. Its protein product is CASSQGQGLETQYF.

This clone has only a few counts. The chain links TRBV18 to TRBJ1-1; weak D call: TRBD1 (5 bases). CDR1 and CDR2 (germline): KGHSH, LQKENI. V shed 6 bases and J shed 4 bases, with 15 bases lying between them. The CDR3 covers 14 residues. The CDR3 region has the DNA TGTGCCAGCTCCACCCTCGGGGGTAGCACTGAAGCTTTCTTT. Translated: CASSTLGGSTEAFF.

The J gene is TRBJ1-4, the V gene TRBV12-5; D possibly corresponds to TRBD1 (6 bases). Per germline, CDR1 LGHNT and CDR2 FRNRAP. The germline V and J ends were trimmed by 1 base and 2 bases, with 8 bases remaining between them. The CDR3 runs to 15 residues. This CDR3 is CASGLGDTTNEKLFF. The DNA of the CDR3 is TGTGCTAGTGGTTTGGGGGACACCACTAATGAAAAACTGTTTTTT.

V gene TRBV6-5 combines with J gene TRBJ1-1; D is unresolved. Looked up from germline, CDR1 is MNHEY and CDR2 is SVGAGI. CDR3 length: 13 residues. V was trimmed by 0 bases and J by 6 bases, leaving 8 bases between them. CDR3 bases: TGTGCCAGCAGTTACTCGAGTATCTCTGAAGCTTTCTTT. Protein sequence: CASSYSSISEAFF.

The genes are TRBV7-2 and TRBJ2-5; D is possibly TRBD2 (7 bases). The CDR3 length is 14 residues. V was pared by 5 bases and J by 3 bases, with 13 bases between. Germline-derived CDR1 and CDR2 are SGHTA and FQGNSA. CDR3 in amino acids: CASSTSGGKETQYF. DNA for the CDR3: TGTGCCAGCAGCACCTCGGGGGGCAAAGAGACCCAGTACTTC. Drawing the rest from reference TRBV7-2 and TRBJ2-5, the complete variable domain is GAGVSQSPSNKVTEKGKDVELRCDPISGHTALYWYRQSLGQGLEFLIYFQGNSAPDKSGLPSDRFSAERTGGSVSTLTIQRTQQEDSAVYLCASSTSGGKETQYFGPGTRLLVL.